The present T cell receptor (beta chain) was sequenced within a study of cytomegalovirus exposure and HLA in healthy donors. Study outcomes and limitations: Among TCR sequences, most were rare, though some public TCRs appeared in many donors. Published work reported that the classifier diagnosed cytomegalovirus status with high specificity and sensitivity.

Produced via immunoSEQ multiplex PCR; TCRdb's table is partial and in-frame only. The data hold 90,000 to 110,000 clones, with about 85% observed a single time. A word on this clone: What it binds is not known.

Unmatched junction bases numbered 12, after V lost 2 bases and J lost 6 bases. The CDR3 consists of 17 residues. CDR1 is MGHRA, CDR2 YSYEKL, per germline. The receptor's source is a woman under 30 in good health and CMV-seropositive. The chain couples TRBV4-1 to TRBJ2-4; 8 bases are shared with TRBD2. The sequenced material came from PBMCs. The CDR3 sequence: CASSQSPRGGHTNIQYF. Written as DNA, the CDR3 is TGCGCCAGCAGCCAATCCCCCCGGGGGGGCCATACAAACATTCAGTACTTC.